The 10 T cell receptor beta chains reported below all come from one sample, sequenced in a study of human T cells and chemical hapten exposure (dated by TCRdb to the early 2020s). The method behind the library was RACE. The sample was run on a NextSeq 500. In TCRdb, the public reads were trimmed at Q25 with fastp and aligned with MiXCR, with productive beta chains retained. Each record represents a unique CDR3 protein, reported with the most common genes and DNA among its rows. In this sample the table shows some 200,000 distinct CDR3 sequences, under 25% of which occur a single time. The ten largest make up about 6.7% of the sample. Interpreted using the paper, the time point label stands for: patch test 1, 2 weeks after DPC sensitization. In light of the paper, this sample's treatment or condition label describes: therapeutic diphenylcyclopropenone sensitization with weekly scalp DPC. The specimen comprised whole blood, sampled in connection with sensitization to the hapten diphenylcyclopropenone (DPC). These receptors came from a woman aged 45-65 years with alopecia areata. Some clones in this sample may be carry-over from other donors' samples.

This clonotype showed up just a few times. The genes are TRBV2 and TRBJ2-5; 9 bases match TRBD2. The CDR3 is 14 residues long. J gave up 4 bases and V 6 bases, and 6 bases lay outside the gene matches. Germline CDR1 is SNHLY and CDR2 is FYNNEI. DNA of the CDR3: TGTGCCAGCAGAGGACTAGCGAGTATAGAGACCCAGTACTTC. Translating gives CASRGLASIETQYF.

Only a few counts were recorded for this clonotype. This chain links TRBV20-1 with TRBJ2-1; 7 bases align to TRBD2. There are 15 residues in the CDR3. Unmatched junction bases numbered 12, after V lost 6 bases and J lost 4 bases. Looked up from germline, CDR1 is DFQATT and CDR2 is SNEGSKA (reference sequence). CDR3 amino acids: CSAELGLLEYNEQFF. CDR3 sequence (DNA): TGCAGTGCAGAGCTGGGACTATTAGAATACAATGAGCAGTTCTTC.

This clonotype was observed a few times. This chain joins TRBV6-2 or TRBV6-3 and TRBJ2-7; 7 bases align to TRBD1. Trimming took 6 bases from V and 5 from J; bases not matched to a gene: 10. CDR1 is MNHEY and CDR2 is SVGEGT in the germline V gene. The CDR3 runs to 14 residues. CDR3 in amino acids: CASRPTGPLHEQYF. The CDR3 nucleotides are TGTGCCAGCAGACCGACAGGGCCTCTACACGAGCAGTACTTC.

The genes are TRBV15 and TRBJ2-7, with 8 bases fitting TRBD1. Germline trimming cut 6 bases from V and 6 bases from J; bases unmatched to any gene: 13. The CDR3 extends over 15 amino acids. From germline, CDR1 is LNHNV and CDR2 YYDKDF (reference sequence). Written as DNA, the CDR3 is TGTGCCACCAGGGTTACCCCCTTAGACAGGGGCGAGCAGTACTTC. This translates into CATRVTPLDRGEQYF.

The V call is TRBV12-3 or TRBV12-4, the J call TRBJ1-2; the D gene is possibly TRBD1 (5 bases). Between the trimmed V and J ends, which lost 6 bases and 4 bases, there was a span of 24 bases. This CDR3 is 17 amino acids long. Here the CDR3 reads CASSFLLGGRETYGYTF. The CDR3 nucleotides are TGTGCCAGCAGCTTCCTCCTGGGGGGACGAGAGACCTATGGCTACACCTTC.

CDR3 sequence reads: CASSQVALNNEQFF. The CDR3, as DNA: TGTGCCAGCAGCCAAGTAGCCCTAAACAATGAGCAGTTCTTC. This chain links TRBV3-1 with TRBJ2-1; the D is unclear. There are 14 residues in the CDR3. Germline CDR1 LGHDT, CDR2 YNNKEL (reference sequence). V lost 1 base and J 5 bases, leaving 9 bases between the germline ends.

The rearrangement links TRBV15 to TRBJ2-2; 14 bases agree with TRBD2. CDR1 LNHNV and CDR2 YYDKDF come from the germline V gene (reference sequence). The CDR3 runs to 15 residues. V dropped 6 bases and J dropped 5; count of bases not matched to a gene: 2. The CDR3 spells CATRGLAGVTGELFF. The CDR3 bases are TGTGCCACCAGGGGACTAGCGGGAGTGACCGGGGAGCTGTTTTTT.

The V call is TRBV27, the J call TRBJ1-2, with D perhaps TRBD1 (6 bases). The ends were cut back, 4 bases at V and 8 bases at J, with 14 bases in the middle. Germline values: CDR1 MNHEY, CDR2 SMNVEV (reference sequence). The CDR3 runs to 13 residues. The CDR3 DNA follows: TGTGCCAGCAGTTCTACAGGGACTTACGGCTACACCTTC. Translating gives CASSSTGTYGYTF.

This clonotype came up a few times. A read error may produce the germline difference seen at one junction end. The V and J genes are TRBV10-3 and TRBJ2-2; TRBD1 agrees at 8 bases. The germline CDR1 and CDR2 sequences are ENHRY and SYGVKD. The CDR3 is 14 residues long. The CDR3 bases are TGTGCCATCGGAGGACAGGGAAACATCGGGGAGCTGTTTTTT. Its translation: CAIGGQGNIGELFF.

V usage is TRBV27 and J usage is TRBJ2-1, with D possibly called TRBD1 or TRBD2 (5 bases each). Trimming took 2 bases from V and 8 from J, leaving 16 bases between them. CDR3 size: 15 residues. Germline CDR1 MNHEY, CDR2 SMNVEV (reference sequence). The CDR3 DNA follows: TGTGCCAGCAGTTTAATATTCGTGGGGGTTGATGAGCAGTTCTTC. This translates into CASSLIFVGVDEQFF.